These 5 T cell receptor beta chains were all obtained from the same sample, sequenced in a study of blood T cell repertoires in COVID-19. Libraries were prepared by immunoSEQ multiplex PCR; TCRdb keeps only in-frame clonotypes and omits some of them. In the table there are 110,000 or so clones, about 90% of which are singletons. Material for sequencing was peripheral blood. These receptors all come from a woman in her forties or fifties with acute or convalescent COVID-19.

The CDR3 DNA follows: TGTGCCAGCAGGGGCTCGAACTATGGCTACACCTTC. Encoded protein: CASRGSNYGYTF. The chain joins TRBV12-3 or TRBV12-4 to TRBJ1-2; D remains unclear. The CDR3 length is 12 residues. V gave up 6 bases and J gave up 2 bases, with 7 bases separating them.

The rearrangement links TRBV2 to TRBJ2-7; the D gene is possibly TRBD1 (6 bases). The length of the CDR3 is 15 residues. Germline CDR1 SNHLY, CDR2 FYNNEI. Trimming stripped 1 base from V and 3 bases from J, with 13 bases between. The CDR3 bases are TGTGCCAGCAGTGAAGTGGGGGCAGGGAGCTACGAGCAGTACTTC. Translated, it gives CASSEVGAGSYEQYF.

The V call is TRBV25-1, the J call TRBJ2-1; D is possibly TRBD2 (6 bases). CDR3 size: 16 residues. With 5 bases removed from V and 6 bases from J, the gap between germline ends came to 20 bases. CDR1 is MGHDK, CDR2 SYGVNS, per germline. In DNA form, the CDR3 reads TGTGCCAGCAGTAAAATTGAGGAGGGCCACGGCAATGAGCAGTTCTTC. Translated: CASSKIEEGHGNEQFF.

The chain is built from TRBV6-5 and TRBJ2-7; 9 nucleotides match TRBD1. CDR3 length equals 16 residues. Germline lookup yields CDR1 MNHEY and CDR2 SVGAGI. Trimming removed 2 bases from V and 3 bases from J; junction bases left unmatched: 8. CDR3 nucleotides: TGTGCCAGCAGTTACCAACCCCGGACAGGGGACTACGAGCAGTACTTC. Its protein is CASSYQPRTGDYEQYF.

CDR3 sequence reads: CASSFRRSSSGNTIYF. CDR3 nucleotides: TGTGCCAGCAGCTTCAGAAGGAGTAGCTCTGGAAACACCATATATTTT. The chain joins TRBV5-6 to TRBJ1-3; D is unresolved. V lost 2 bases and J lost 0, with 12 bases in between. Germline CDR1 reads SGHDT; CDR2 reads YYEEEE. CDR3 length: 16 residues.